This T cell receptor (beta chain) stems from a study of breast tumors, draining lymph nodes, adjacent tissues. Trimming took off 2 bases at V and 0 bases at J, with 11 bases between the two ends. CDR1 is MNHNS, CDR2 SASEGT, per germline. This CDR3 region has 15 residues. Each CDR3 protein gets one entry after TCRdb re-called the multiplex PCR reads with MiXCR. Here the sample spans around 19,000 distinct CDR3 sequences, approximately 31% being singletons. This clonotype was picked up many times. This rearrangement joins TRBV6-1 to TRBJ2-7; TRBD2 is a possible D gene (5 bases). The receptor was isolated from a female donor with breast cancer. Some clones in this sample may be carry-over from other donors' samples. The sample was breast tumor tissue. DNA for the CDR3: TGTGCCAGCAGTGAACGAGGGCTGAGCTCCTACGAGCAGTACTTC. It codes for CASSERGLSSYEQYF.